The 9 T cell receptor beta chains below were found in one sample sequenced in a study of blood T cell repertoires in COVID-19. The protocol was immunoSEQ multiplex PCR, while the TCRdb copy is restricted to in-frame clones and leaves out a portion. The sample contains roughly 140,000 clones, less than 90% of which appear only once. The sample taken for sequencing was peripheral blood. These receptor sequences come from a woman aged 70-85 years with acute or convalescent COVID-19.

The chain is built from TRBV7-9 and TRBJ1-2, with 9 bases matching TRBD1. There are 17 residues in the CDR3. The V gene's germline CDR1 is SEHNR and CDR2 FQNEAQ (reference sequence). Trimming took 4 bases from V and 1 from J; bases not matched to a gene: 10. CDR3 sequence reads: CASSSLLGTGNNYGYTF. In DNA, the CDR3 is TGTGCCAGCAGCTCGCTTCTAGGGACAGGGAATAACTATGGCTACACCTTC.

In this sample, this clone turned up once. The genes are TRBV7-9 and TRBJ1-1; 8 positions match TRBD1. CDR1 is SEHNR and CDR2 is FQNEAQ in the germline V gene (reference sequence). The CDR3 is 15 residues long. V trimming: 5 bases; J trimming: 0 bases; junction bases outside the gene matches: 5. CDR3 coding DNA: TGTGCCAGCAGCCCGGCGACAGGGGTGAACACTGAAGCTTTCTTT. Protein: CASSPATGVNTEAFF.

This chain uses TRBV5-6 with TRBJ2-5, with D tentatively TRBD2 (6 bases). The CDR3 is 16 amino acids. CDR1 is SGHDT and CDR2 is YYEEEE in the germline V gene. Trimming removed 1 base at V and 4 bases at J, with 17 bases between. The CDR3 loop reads CASSLPGTSIRETQYF. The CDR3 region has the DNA TGTGCCAGCAGCTTGCCCGGGACTTCCATTAGAGAGACCCAGTACTTC.

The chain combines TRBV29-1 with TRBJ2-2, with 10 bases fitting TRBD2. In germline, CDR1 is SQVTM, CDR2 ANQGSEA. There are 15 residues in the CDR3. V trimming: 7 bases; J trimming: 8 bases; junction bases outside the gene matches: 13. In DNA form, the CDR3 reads TGCAGCGCAGGACTAAGCGGGGGGGCGTATGGGGAGCTGTTTTTT. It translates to CSAGLSGGAYGELFF.

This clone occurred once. Written as DNA, the CDR3 is TGTGCCAGCAGCTTAGTCTCCCACATTCAGTACTTC. As protein: CASSLVSHIQYF. V and J are TRBV7-8 and TRBJ2-4; D ambiguous. V shed 1 base and J shed 8 bases, with 6 bases lying between them. Germline V gives CDR1 SGHVS, CDR2 FQNEAQ. The CDR3 spans 12 residues.

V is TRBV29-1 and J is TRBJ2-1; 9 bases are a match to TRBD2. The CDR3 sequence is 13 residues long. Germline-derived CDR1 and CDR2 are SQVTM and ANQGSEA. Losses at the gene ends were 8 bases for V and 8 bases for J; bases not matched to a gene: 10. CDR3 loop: CSFSGGVFDEQFF. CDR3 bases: TGCAGCTTTAGCGGGGGTGTTTTTGATGAGCAGTTCTTC.

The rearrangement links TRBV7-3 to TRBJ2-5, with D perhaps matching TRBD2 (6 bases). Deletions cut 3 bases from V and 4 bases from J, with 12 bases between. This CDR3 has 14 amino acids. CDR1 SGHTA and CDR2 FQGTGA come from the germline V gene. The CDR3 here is CASSFLAGRETQYF. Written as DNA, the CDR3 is TGTGCCAGCAGCTTTTTGGCCGGGAGAGAGACCCAGTACTTC.

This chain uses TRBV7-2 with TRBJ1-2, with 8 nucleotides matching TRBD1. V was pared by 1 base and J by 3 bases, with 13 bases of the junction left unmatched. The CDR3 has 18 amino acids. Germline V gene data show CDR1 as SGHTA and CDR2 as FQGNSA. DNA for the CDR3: TGTGCCAGCAGCTTAGAACTTTGGCAGGGGGCTGGGGACTATGGCTACACCTTC. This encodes CASSLELWQGAGDYGYTF.

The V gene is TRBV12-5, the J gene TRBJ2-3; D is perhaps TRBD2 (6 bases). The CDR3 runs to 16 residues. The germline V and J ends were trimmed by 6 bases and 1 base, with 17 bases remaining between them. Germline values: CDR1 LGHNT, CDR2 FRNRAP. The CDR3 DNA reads TGTGCTAGTGGACCGGGGGTAGGCATCGGCACAGATACGCAGTATTTT. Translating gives CASGPGVGIGTDTQYF.